This TCR beta chain was identified in a study of blood T cell repertoires in COVID-19. In the study overall: Italy, Spain and the United States were the sources of the convalescent and acute COVID-19 samples. The analysed material was cDNA or gDNA that came from T cells, B-cell-depleted T cells, or PBMCs.

Source study methods: Estimates of nucleated cell counts were drawn from the amplification of reference gene primers. TCRdb's table, derived via immunoSEQ multiplex PCR, lists solely in-frame clones and lacks some. Clone size and V and J calls were adopted from that table, with D and trimming inferred from the DNA. This sample carries over 100,000 clones, about nine tenths of them seen once, and the ten largest clones take 10%. This clone was found once. The CDR3 is 15 residues long. Deletions cut 6 bases from V and 2 bases from J, with 13 bases between. Germline CDR1 and CDR2: LNHNV and YYDKDF (reference sequence).

This chain uses TRBV15 with TRBJ2-2; a weak D match, TRBD2 (6 bases). The sequenced sample consisted of peripheral blood. The TCR sequence derives from a man aged 50 to 59 with acute or convalescent COVID-19. The CDR3 is CATRASVLNTGELFF. The CDR3, as DNA: TGTGCCACCAGGGCTAGCGTGTTAAACACCGGGGAGCTGTTTTTT.